These 9 T cell receptor beta chains came from one sample sequenced in a study of neurological immune-mediated disorders. TCRdb recomputed calls from the 5' RACE reads with MiXCR, one row per CDR3 protein. This sample has under 70,000 distinct CDR3 sequences, with 3% to 4% found just once. The sequenced sample consisted of PBMCs. These receptors all come from a woman in her twenties or thirties with multiple sclerosis.

There are many counts of this clonotype. DNA of the CDR3: TGTGCCAGTACGGGACAGTTCATGAACACTGAAGCTTTCTTT. It is translated as CASTGQFMNTEAFF. The rearrangement uses TRBV2 and TRBJ1-1; 7 nucleotides agree with TRBD1. Germline V gives CDR1 SNHLY, CDR2 FYNNEI. The junction had 7 bases not matched to a gene; V was cut back by 9 bases and J by 0 bases. The CDR3 sequence is 14 residues long.

This clonotype was picked up many times. The rearrangement joins TRBV20-1 to TRBJ2-5, with no clear D. Per the germline V gene, CDR1 is DFQATT and CDR2 is SNEGSKA (reference sequence). The V end lost 0 bases, the J end lost 4 bases, and 18 bases lay between the germline ends. This CDR3 spans 16 amino acids. The CDR3, as DNA: TGCAGTGCTAGAGATATTATTTTAGCCCCTCGAGAGACCCAGTACTTC. This translates into CSARDIILAPRETQYF.

This clonotype occurred many times. The chain carries TRBV20-1 and TRBJ2-7, with D possibly being TRBD1 (5 bases). V lost 0 bases and J 4 bases, leaving 22 bases between the germline ends. Germline-derived CDR1 and CDR2 are DFQATT and SNEGSKA (reference sequence). The length of the CDR3 is 17 residues. The DNA for the CDR3 is TGCAGTGCTAGAGATCCCTGGGCGACCCAGGACAAATACGAGCAGTACTTC. Encoded protein: CSARDPWATQDKYEQYF.

There are a few counts of this clonotype. The V gene is TRBV28, the J gene TRBJ2-7, with 7 bases matching TRBD1. CDR1 is MDHEN and CDR2 is SYDVKM in the germline V gene. Trimming took 2 bases from V and 3 from J; bases not matched to a gene: 7. The length of the CDR3 is 15 residues. The CDR3 protein is CASSLLGGPLYEQYF. The CDR3 DNA sequence: TGTGCCAGCAGTTTACTAGGGGGCCCCCTCTACGAGCAGTACTTC.

This clonotype was counted at least ten times. V and J are TRBV4-1 and TRBJ1-5, with D tentatively TRBD1 (5 bases). The V and J ends lost 3 bases and 5 bases respectively, with 14 bases between them. CDR1 MGHRA and CDR2 YSYEKL come from the germline V gene. The CDR3 is 15 residues long. DNA of the CDR3: TGCGCCAGCAGCCACGTGCTGGGGGAGGATCAGCCCCAGCATTTT. Encoded protein: CASSHVLGEDQPQHF.

This clonotype was seen many times. The CDR3 nucleotides read TGTGCCAGTTTGATGGCGGGAGGGCCGAAAGAGCAGTACTTC. Its protein is CASLMAGGPKEQYF. This chain joins TRBV12-3 or TRBV12-4 and TRBJ2-7; 9 bases line up with TRBD2. The ends lost 9 bases at V and 7 bases at J; junction bases unmatched: 13. CDR3 length: 14 amino acids.

In its sample, this clonotype was seen many times. V is TRBV12-3 or TRBV12-4 and J is TRBJ1-6; no clear D gene. Trimming took off 3 bases at V and 9 bases at J, with 6 bases between the two ends. The CDR3 covers 12 residues. CDR3 bases: TGTGCCAGCAGTTTTAAGTCTTCACCCCTCCACTTT. This sequence encodes CASSFKSSPLHF.

This clonotype was counted ten times or more. The genes are TRBV6-5 and TRBJ1-2; 11 bases line up with TRBD1. Germline values: CDR1 MNHEY, CDR2 SVGAGI. V lost 4 bases to trimming and J lost 8 bases; unmatched junction nucleotides: 9. This CDR3 comprises 15 residues. CDR3 in amino acids: CASSFSRTGGFGYTF. The CDR3 nucleotides read TGTGCCAGCAGTTTCTCGAGGACAGGGGGCTTCGGCTACACCTTC.

Ten or more counts support this clonotype. V usage is TRBV5-1 and J usage is TRBJ2-3, with 8 bases aligning to TRBD2. The CDR3 consists of 17 residues. Germline V gene lookup returns CDR1 SGHRS and CDR2 YFSETQ. Unmatched junction bases numbered 18, after V lost 5 bases and J lost 7 bases. The DNA for the CDR3 is TGCGCCAGCAGTGGAGGAGCGGGAGATCGGGGCTTGAATACGCAGTATTTT. As protein: CASSGGAGDRGLNTQYF. Full variable domain (remainder filled in from reference TRBV5-1 and TRBJ2-3): KAGVTQTPRYLIKTRGQQVTLSCSPISGHRSVSWYQQTPGQGLQFLFEYFSETQRNKGNFPGRFSGRQFSNSRSEMNVSTLELGDSALYLCASSGGAGDRGLNTQYFGPGTRLTVL.